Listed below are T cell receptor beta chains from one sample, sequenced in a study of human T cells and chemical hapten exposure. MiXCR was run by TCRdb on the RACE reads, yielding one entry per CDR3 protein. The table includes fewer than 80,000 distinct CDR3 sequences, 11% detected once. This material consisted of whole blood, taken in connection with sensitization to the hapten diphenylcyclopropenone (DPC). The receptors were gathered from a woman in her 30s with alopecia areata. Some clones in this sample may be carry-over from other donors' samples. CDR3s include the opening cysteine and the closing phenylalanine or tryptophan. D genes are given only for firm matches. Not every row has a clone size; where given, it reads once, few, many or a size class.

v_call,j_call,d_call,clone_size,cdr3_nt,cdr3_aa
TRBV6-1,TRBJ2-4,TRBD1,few,TGTGCCAGCAGGACAGGGAGCCAAAACATTCAGTACTTC,CASRTGSQNIQYF
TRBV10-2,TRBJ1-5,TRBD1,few,TGCGCCAGTTCGGGACAGGGGAGGAATCAGCCCCAGCATTTT,CASSGQGRNQPQHF
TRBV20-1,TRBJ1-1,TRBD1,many,TGCAGTGCCCCAGGGGGATCCATGAACACTGAAGCTTTCTTT,CSAPGGSMNTEAFF
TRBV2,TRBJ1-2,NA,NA,TGTGCCAGCAGCGTTCAGGGAAAGGATGGCTACACCTTC,CASSVQGKDGYTF
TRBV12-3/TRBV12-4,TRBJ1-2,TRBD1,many,TGTGCCAGCAGTTTGGGGGGACAGAGGTCGGGCTACACCTTC,CASSLGGQRSGYTF
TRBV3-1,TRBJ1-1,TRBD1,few,TGTGCCAGCAGCGCGGACAGGAGTTACACTGAAGCTTTCTTT,CASSADRSYTEAFF
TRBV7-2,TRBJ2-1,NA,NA,TGTGCCAGCAGCCGGGTCGGTCCGAGCTCCTACAATGAGCAGTTCTTC,CASSRVGPSSYNEQFF
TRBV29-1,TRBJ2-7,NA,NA,TGCAGCGTTCGGGACTCCATCTACGAGCAGTACTTC,CSVRDSIYEQYF
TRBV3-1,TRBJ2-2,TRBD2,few,TGTGCCAGCAGCCAAGAGACTAGCGGGACACACACCGGGGAGCTGTTTTTT,CASSQETSGTHTGELFF
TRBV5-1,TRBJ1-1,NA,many,TGCGCCAGCAGCCCCTCCGCGGCGAACACTGAAGCTTTCTTT,CASSPSAANTEAFF
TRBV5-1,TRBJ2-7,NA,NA,TGCGCCAGCAGCTACGCAGGGACACACGAGCAGTACTTC,CASSYAGTHEQYF
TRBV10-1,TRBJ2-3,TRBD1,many,TGCGCCAGCAGTGGCCGGGACAGGGATACAGATACGCAGTATTTT,CASSGRDRDTDTQYF